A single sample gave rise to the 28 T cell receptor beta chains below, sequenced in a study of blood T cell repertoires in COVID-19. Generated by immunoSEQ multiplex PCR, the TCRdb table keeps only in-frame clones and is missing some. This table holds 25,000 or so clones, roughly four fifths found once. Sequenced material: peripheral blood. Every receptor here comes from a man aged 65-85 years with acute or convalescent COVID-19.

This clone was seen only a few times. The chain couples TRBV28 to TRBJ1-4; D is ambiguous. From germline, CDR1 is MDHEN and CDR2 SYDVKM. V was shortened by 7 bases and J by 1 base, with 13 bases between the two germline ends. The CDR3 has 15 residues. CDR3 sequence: CASTGVTVTNEKLFF. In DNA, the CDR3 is TGTGCCAGCACCGGAGTTACGGTAACTAATGAAAAACTGTTTTTT.

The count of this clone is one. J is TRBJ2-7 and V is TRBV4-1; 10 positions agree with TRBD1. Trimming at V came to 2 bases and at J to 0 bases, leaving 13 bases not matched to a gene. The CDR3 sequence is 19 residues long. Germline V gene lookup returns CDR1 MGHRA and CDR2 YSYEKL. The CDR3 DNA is TGCGCCAGCAGCCAATTGACAGGGGGCGAACTCAAACCCTCCTACGAGCAGTACTTC. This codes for CASSQLTGGELKPSYEQYF.

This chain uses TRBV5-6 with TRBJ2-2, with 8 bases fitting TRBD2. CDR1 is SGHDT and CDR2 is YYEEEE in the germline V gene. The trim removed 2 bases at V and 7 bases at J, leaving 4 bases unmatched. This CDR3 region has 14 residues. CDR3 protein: CASSFVGRGGELFF. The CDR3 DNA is TGTGCCAGCAGCTTTGTCGGGAGGGGCGGGGAGCTGTTTTTT.

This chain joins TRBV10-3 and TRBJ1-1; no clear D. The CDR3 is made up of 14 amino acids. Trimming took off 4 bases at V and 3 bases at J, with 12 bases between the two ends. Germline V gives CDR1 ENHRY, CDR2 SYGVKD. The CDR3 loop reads CAISGQTSDTEAFF. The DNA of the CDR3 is TGTGCCATCAGTGGGCAGACATCAGACACTGAAGCTTTCTTT.

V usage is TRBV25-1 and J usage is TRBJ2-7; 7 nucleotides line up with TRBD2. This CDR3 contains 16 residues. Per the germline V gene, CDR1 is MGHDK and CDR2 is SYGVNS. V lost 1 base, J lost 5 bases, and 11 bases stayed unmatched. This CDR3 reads CASSELRGRAVDEQYF. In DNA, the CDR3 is TGTGCCAGCAGTGAATTACGTGGGAGGGCCGTCGACGAGCAGTACTTC.

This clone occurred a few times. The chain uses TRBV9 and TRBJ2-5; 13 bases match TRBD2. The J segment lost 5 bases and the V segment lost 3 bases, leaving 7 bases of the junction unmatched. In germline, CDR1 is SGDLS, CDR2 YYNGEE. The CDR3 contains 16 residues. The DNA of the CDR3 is TGTGCCAGCAGCGCCCAGGGACTAGCGGGAACCGAGACCCAGTACTTC. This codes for CASSAQGLAGTETQYF.

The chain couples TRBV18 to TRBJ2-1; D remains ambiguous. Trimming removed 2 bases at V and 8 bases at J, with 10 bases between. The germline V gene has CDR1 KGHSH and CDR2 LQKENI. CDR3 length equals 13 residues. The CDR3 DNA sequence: TGTGCCAGCTCACCATTCCTCTCGGATGAGCAGTTCTTC. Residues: CASSPFLSDEQFF.

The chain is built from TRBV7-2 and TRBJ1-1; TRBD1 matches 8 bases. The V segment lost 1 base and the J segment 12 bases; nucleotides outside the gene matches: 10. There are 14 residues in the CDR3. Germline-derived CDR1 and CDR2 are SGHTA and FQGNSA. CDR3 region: CASSLDAGGAGSFF. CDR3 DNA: TGTGCCAGCAGCTTAGACGCAGGGGGCGCAGGATCTTTCTTT.

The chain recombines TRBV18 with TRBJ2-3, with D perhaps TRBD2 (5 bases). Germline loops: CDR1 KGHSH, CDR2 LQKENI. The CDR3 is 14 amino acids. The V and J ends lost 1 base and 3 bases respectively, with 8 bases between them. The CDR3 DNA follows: TGTGCCAGCTCACCACAGCGGAGTACAGATACGCAGTATTTT. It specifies CASSPQRSTDTQYF. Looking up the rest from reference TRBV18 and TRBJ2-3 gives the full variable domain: NAGVMQNPRHLVRRRGQEARLRCSPMKGHSHVYWYRQLPEEGLKFMVYLQKENIIDESGMPKERFSAEFPKEGPSILRIQQVVRGDSAAYFCASSPQRSTDTQYFGPGTRLTVL.

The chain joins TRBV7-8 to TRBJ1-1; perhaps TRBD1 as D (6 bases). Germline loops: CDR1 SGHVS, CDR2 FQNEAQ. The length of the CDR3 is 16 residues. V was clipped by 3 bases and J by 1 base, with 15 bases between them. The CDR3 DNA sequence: TGTGCCAGCAGCTTCGGGGGGCGAGGGACGAACACTGAAGCTTTCTTT. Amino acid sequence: CASSFGGRGTNTEAFF. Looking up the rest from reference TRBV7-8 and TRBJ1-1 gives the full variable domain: GAGVSQSPRYKVAKRGQDVALRCDPISGHVSLFWYQQALGQGPEFLTYFQNEAQLDKSGLPSDRFFAERPEGSVSTLKIQRTQQEDSAVYLCASSFGGRGTNTEAFFGQGTRLTVV.

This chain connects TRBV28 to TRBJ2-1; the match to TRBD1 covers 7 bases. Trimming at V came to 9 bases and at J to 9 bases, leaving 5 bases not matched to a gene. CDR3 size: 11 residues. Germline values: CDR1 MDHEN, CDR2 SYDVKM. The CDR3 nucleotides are TGTGCCAGTCAAGGGGGCCGTGAGCAGTTCTTC. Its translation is CASQGGREQFF.

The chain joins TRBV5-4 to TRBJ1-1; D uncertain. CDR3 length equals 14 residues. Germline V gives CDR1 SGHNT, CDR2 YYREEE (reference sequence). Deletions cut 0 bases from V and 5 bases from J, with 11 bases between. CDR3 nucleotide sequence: TGTGCCAGCAGCTTGGCTATCCCCGGTACTGAAGCTTTCTTT. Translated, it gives CASSLAIPGTEAFF.

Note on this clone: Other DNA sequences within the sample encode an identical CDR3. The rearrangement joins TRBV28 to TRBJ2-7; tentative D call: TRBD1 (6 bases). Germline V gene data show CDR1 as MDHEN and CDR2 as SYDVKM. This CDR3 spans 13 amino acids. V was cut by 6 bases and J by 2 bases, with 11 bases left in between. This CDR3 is CASRTGSTYEQYF. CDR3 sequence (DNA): TGTGCCAGCAGGACAGGTTCGACCTACGAGCAGTACTTC. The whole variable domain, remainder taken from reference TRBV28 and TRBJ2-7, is DVKVTQSSRYLVKRTGEKVFLECVQDMDHENMFWYRQDPGLGLRLIYFSYDVKMKEKGDIPEGYSVSREKKERFSLILESASTNQTSMYLCASRTGSTYEQYFGPGTRLTVT.

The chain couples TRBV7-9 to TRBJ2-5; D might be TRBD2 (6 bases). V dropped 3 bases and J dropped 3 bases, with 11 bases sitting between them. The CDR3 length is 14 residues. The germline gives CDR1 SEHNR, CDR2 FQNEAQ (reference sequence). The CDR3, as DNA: TGTGCCAGCAGCTTCGGAGGAGGGGAAGAGACCCAGTACTTC. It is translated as CASSFGGGEETQYF.

The CDR3 coding sequence is TGCAGCGTGTCCTCGAATGAAAAACTGTTTTTT. It yields the protein CSVSSNEKLFF. The chain links TRBV29-1 to TRBJ1-4; D is uncertain. The germline CDR1 and CDR2 sequences are SQVTM and ANQGSEA. The CDR3 covers 11 residues. V was clipped by 6 bases and J by 5 bases, with 7 bases between them.

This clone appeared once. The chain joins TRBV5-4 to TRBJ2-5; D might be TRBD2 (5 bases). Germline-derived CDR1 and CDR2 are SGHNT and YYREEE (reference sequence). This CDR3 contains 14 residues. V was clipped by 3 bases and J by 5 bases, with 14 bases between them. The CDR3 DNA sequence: TGTGCCAGCAGCTCCCGCCTAGCTGGGGAGACCCAGTACTTC. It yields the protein CASSSRLAGETQYF.

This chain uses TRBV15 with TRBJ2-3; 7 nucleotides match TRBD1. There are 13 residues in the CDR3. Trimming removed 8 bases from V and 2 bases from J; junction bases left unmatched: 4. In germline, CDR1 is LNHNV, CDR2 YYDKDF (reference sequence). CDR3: CATQKGATDTQYF. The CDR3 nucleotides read TGTGCCACCCAGAAGGGGGCCACAGATACGCAGTATTTT. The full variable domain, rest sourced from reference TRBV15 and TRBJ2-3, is DAMVIQNPRYQVTQFGKPVTLSCSQTLNHNVMYWYQQKSSQAPKLLFHYYDKDFNNEADTPDNFQSRRPNTSFCFLDIRSPGLGDTAMYLCATQKGATDTQYFGPGTRLTVL.

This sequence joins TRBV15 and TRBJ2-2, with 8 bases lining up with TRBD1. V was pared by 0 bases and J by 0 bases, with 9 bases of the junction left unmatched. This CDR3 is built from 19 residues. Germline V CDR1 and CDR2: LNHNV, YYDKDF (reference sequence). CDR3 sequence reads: CATSRDPTGAPTNTGELFF. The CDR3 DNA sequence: TGTGCCACCAGCAGAGATCCGACAGGGGCCCCAACGAACACCGGGGAGCTGTTTTTT. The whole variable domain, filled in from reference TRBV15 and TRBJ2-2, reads DAMVIQNPRYQVTQFGKPVTLSCSQTLNHNVMYWYQQKSSQAPKLLFHYYDKDFNNEADTPDNFQSRRPNTSFCFLDIRSPGLGDTAMYLCATSRDPTGAPTNTGELFFGEGSRLTVL.

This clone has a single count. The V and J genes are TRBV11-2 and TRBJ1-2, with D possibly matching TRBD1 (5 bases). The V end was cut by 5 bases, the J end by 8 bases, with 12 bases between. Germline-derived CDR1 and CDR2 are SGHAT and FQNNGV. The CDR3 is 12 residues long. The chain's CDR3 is CASSGPGEGYTF. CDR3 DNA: TGTGCCAGCAGCGGTCCGGGGGAGGGCTACACCTTC.

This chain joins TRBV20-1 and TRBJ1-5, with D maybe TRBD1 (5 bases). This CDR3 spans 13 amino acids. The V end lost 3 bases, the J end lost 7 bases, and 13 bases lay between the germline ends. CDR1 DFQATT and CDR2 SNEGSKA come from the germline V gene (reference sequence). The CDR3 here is CSASGGGGQPQHF. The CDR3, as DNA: TGCAGTGCTAGTGGCGGGGGTGGACAGCCCCAGCATTTT.

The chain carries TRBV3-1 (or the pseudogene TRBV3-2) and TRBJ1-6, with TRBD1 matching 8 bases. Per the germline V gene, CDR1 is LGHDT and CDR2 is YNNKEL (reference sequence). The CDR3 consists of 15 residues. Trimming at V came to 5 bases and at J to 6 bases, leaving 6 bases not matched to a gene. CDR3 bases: TGTGCCAGCAGCGCCCAGGGGGCGGGTAATTCACCCCTCCACTTT. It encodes CASSAQGAGNSPLHF.

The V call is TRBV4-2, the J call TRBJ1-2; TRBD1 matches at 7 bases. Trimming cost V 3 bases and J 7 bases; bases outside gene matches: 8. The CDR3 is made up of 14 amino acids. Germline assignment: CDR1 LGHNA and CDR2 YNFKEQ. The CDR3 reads CASSQEQGSLGYTF. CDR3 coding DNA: TGTGCCAGCAGCCAGGAACAGGGGAGCCTTGGCTACACCTTC.

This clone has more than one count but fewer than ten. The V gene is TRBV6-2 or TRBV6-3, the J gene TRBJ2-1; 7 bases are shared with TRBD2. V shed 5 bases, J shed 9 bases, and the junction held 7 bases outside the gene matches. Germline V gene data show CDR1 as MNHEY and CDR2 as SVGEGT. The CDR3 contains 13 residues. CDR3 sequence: CASSTWGGSEQFF. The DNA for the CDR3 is TGTGCCAGCAGTACCTGGGGGGGAAGTGAGCAGTTCTTC.

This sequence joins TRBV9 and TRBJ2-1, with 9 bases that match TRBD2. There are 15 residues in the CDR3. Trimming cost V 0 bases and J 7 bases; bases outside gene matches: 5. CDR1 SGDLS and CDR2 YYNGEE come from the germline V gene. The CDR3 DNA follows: TGTGCCAGCAGCGTAGGAGGGACTAGCCTAAATGAGCAGTTCTTC. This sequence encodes CASSVGGTSLNEQFF.

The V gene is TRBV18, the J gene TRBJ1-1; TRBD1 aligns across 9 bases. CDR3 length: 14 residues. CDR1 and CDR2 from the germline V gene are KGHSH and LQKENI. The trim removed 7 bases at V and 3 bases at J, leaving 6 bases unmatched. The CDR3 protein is CASLEGQGHTEAFF. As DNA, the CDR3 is TGTGCCAGCTTAGAGGGACAGGGCCACACTGAAGCTTTCTTT.

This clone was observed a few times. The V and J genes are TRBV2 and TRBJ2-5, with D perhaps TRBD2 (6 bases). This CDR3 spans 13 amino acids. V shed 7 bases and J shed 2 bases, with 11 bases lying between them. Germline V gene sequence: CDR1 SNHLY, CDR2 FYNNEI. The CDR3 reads CASNRDFQETQYF. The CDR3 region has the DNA TGTGCCAGCAATAGGGACTTTCAAGAGACCCAGTACTTC.

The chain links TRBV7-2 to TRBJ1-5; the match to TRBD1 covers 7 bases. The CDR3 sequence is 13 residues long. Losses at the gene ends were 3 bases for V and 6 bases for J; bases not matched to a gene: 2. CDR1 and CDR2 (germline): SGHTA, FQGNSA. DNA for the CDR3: TGTGCCAGCAGCTTGACAGGGATTCAGCCCCAGCATTTT. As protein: CASSLTGIQPQHF. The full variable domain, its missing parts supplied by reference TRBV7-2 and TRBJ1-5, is GAGVSQSPSNKVTEKGKDVELRCDPISGHTALYWYRQSLGQGLEFLIYFQGNSAPDKSGLPSDRFSAERTGGSVSTLTIQRTQQEDSAVYLCASSLTGIQPQHFGDGTRLSIL.

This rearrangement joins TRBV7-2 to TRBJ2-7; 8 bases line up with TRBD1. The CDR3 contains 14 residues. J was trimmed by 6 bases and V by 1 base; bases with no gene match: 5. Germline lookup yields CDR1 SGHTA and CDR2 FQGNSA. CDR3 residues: CASSLGPDRGEQYF. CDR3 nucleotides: TGTGCCAGCAGCTTAGGACCTGACAGGGGCGAGCAGTACTTC. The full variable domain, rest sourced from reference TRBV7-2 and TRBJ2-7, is GAGVSQSPSNKVTEKGKDVELRCDPISGHTALYWYRQSLGQGLEFLIYFQGNSAPDKSGLPSDRFSAERTGGSVSTLTIQRTQQEDSAVYLCASSLGPDRGEQYFGPGTRLTVT.